This entry lists 19 T cell receptor beta chains sequenced from one sample in a study of blood T cell repertoires in COVID-19. Clones were read by immunoSEQ multiplex PCR, and TCRdb kept only the in-frame ones, dropping some. This repertoire shows under 500,000 clones, roughly nine tenths found once; its top ten account for around 1.1%. The sample consisted of PBMCs or T cells enriched from blood (not recorded which). The receptor set was obtained from a man aged 30 to 39 who had recovered from COVID-19.

The chain recombines TRBV5-8 with TRBJ1-5; TRBD1 agrees at 9 bases. The J segment lost 3 bases and the V segment lost 4 bases, leaving 5 bases of the junction unmatched. There are 15 residues in the CDR3. From germline, CDR1 is SGHTS and CDR2 YDEGEE. The CDR3 is CASSNGQGPNQPQHF. CDR3 DNA: TGTGCCAGCAGCAACGGACAGGGGCCCAATCAGCCCCAGCATTTT. Complete variable domain (other parts from reference TRBV5-8 and TRBJ1-5): EAGVTQSPTHLIKTRGQQATLRCSPISGHTSVYWYQQALGLGLQFLLWYDEGEERNRGNFPPRFSGRQFPNYSSELNVNALELEDSALYLCASSNGQGPNQPQHFGDGTRLSIL.

The V and J genes are TRBV12-3 or TRBV12-4 and TRBJ2-3, with TRBD2 as a possible D gene (5 bases). V lost 5 bases, J lost 6 bases, and 9 bases lay in between. This CDR3 is 12 amino acids long. The CDR3 coding sequence is TGTGCCAGCAGTCCCCGAGGGGATACGCAGTATTTT. This translates into CASSPRGDTQYF.

This clone has only one observation. The chain couples TRBV24-1 to TRBJ1-2; 7 nucleotides match TRBD1. The V and J ends lost 2 bases and 8 bases, in that order; junction bases with no gene match: 13. Germline lookup yields CDR1 KGHDR and CDR2 SFDVKD. This CDR3 comprises 16 residues. The CDR3 DNA is TGTGCCACCAGTGATTCCTCGGGGATAGGGGGCTACGGCTACACCTTC. Protein product: CATSDSSGIGGYGYTF.

The count of this clone is one. CDR3: CATSRGQDYEQYF. CDR3 in DNA: TGTGCCACCAGCAGAGGACAGGACTACGAGCAGTACTTC. This chain connects TRBV15 to TRBJ2-7; a weak D match, TRBD1 (6 bases). The V end was cut by 1 base, the J end by 3 bases, with 7 bases between. Per germline, CDR1 LNHNV and CDR2 YYDKDF (reference sequence). The CDR3 loop spans 13 amino acids.

The J gene is TRBJ2-1, the V gene TRBV18; D might be TRBD1 (5 bases). Germline values: CDR1 KGHSH, CDR2 LQKENI. Trimming pared 2 bases from V and 3 bases from J, leaving 8 bases between. The CDR3 consists of 14 residues. CDR3 loop: CASSPIGDYNEQFF. The DNA of the CDR3 is TGTGCCAGCTCACCAATAGGGGACTACAATGAGCAGTTCTTC.

The chain couples TRBV10-2 to TRBJ1-4, with 9 bases fitting TRBD1. The CDR3 consists of 14 residues. Per germline, CDR1 WSHSY and CDR2 SAAADI. Losses at the gene ends were 6 bases for V and 5 bases for J; bases not matched to a gene: 4. This CDR3 reads CASRGQGPNEKLFF. CDR3 nucleotide sequence: TGCGCCAGCAGAGGACAGGGGCCAAATGAAAAACTGTTTTTT.

V is TRBV29-1 and J is TRBJ1-2; a possible D gene is TRBD1 (6 bases). From germline, CDR1 is SQVTM and CDR2 ANQGSEA. Trimming removed 5 bases at V and 5 bases at J, with 12 bases between. The length of the CDR3 is 12 residues. The CDR3 region is CSVIQGGYGYTF. CDR3 bases: TGCAGCGTTATACAGGGAGGGTATGGCTACACCTTC.

On this clone itself: Other DNA sequences in the sample encode the same CDR3. The DNA of the CDR3 is TGTGCCAGCAGTGAAAGCGGGAGGGGAGAGACCCAGTACTTC. Translating gives CASSESGRGETQYF. The chain links TRBV2 to TRBJ2-5; 10 bases map to TRBD2. There are 14 residues in the CDR3. CDR1 and CDR2 (germline): SNHLY, FYNNEI. Trimming removed 2 bases from V and 4 bases from J; junction bases left unmatched: 1.

V usage is TRBV5-8 and J usage is TRBJ1-5; no definite D call. CDR3 length: 13 residues. Trimming left V 6 bases short and J 6 bases short, with 13 bases between. CDR1 SGHTS and CDR2 YDEGEE come from the germline V gene. The CDR3 loop is CASTLGEAQPQHF. CDR3 coding DNA: TGTGCCAGCACCCTTGGGGAGGCTCAGCCCCAGCATTTT.

This clone occurred once. This chain uses TRBV12-3 or TRBV12-4 with TRBJ2-3, with a possible D match to TRBD2 (5 bases). V lost 7 bases to trimming and J lost 6 bases, with 14 bases between them. This CDR3 comprises 13 residues. The CDR3: CASILTGEDTQYF. The CDR3 DNA reads TGTGCCAGCATCCTGACTGGGGAGGATACGCAGTATTTT.

The chain carries TRBV5-8 and TRBJ1-5; 7 bases are shared with TRBD1. Trimming at V came to 4 bases and at J to 0 bases, leaving 7 bases not matched to a gene. The CDR3 covers 16 residues. Germline-derived CDR1 and CDR2 are SGHTS and YDEGEE. The DNA for the CDR3 is TGTGCCAGCAGCGAGACTGGGACAGCTAGCAATCAGCCCCAGCATTTT. It specifies CASSETGTASNQPQHF.

The V gene is TRBV2, the J gene TRBJ2-3; perhaps TRBD2 as D (7 bases). Per the germline V gene, CDR1 is SNHLY and CDR2 is FYNNEI. The CDR3 has 15 amino acids. With 8 bases removed from V and 2 bases from J, the gap between germline ends came to 17 bases. Here the CDR3 DNA reads TGTGCCAGCTGCGGGGGCGGCCTTCCCACAGATACGCAGTATTTT. This sequence encodes CASCGGGLPTDTQYF.

J is TRBJ2-7 and V is TRBV2, with 9 bases that match TRBD2. Germline CDR1 and CDR2: SNHLY and FYNNEI. The trim removed 5 bases at V and 7 bases at J, leaving 12 bases unmatched. This CDR3 spans 15 amino acids. CDR3 coding DNA: TGTGCCAGCAGTCTTTCTAGCGGGACGCGTCGGGAGCAGTACTTC. This sequence encodes CASSLSSGTRREQYF.

The chain has TRBV18 and TRBJ2-1; 10 nucleotides match TRBD1. The CDR3 covers 13 residues. The germline CDR1 and CDR2 sequences are KGHSH and LQKENI. V lost 4 bases to trimming and J lost 9 bases; unmatched junction nucleotides: 3. CDR3 coding DNA: TGTGCCAGCTCACTGGGACAGGGGACTGAGCAGTTCTTC. It translates to CASSLGQGTEQFF. The variable domain in full, completed from reference TRBV18 and TRBJ2-1, reads NAGVMQNPRHLVRRRGQEARLRCSPMKGHSHVYWYRQLPEEGLKFMVYLQKENIIDESGMPKERFSAEFPKEGPSILRIQQVVRGDSAAYFCASSLGQGTEQFFGPGTRLTVL.

This clone was picked up one time. The V and J genes are TRBV27 and TRBJ1-4; D gene unclear. V shed 1 base and J shed 6 bases, with 6 bases lying between them. Germline-derived CDR1 and CDR2 are MNHEY and SMNVEV (reference sequence). CDR3 length equals 13 residues. The CDR3 region is CASSLLIDEKLFF. CDR3 DNA: TGTGCCAGCAGTTTATTGATAGATGAAAAACTGTTTTTT.

The chain couples TRBV2 to TRBJ1-1, with D tentatively TRBD1 (6 bases). V lost 7 bases and J 1 base, leaving 16 bases between the germline ends. CDR3 length equals 15 residues. CDR1 and CDR2 from the germline V gene are SNHLY and FYNNEI. The CDR3 sequence: CASKLFETGNTEAFF. CDR3 nucleotide sequence: TGTGCCAGCAAATTATTTGAGACAGGGAACACTGAAGCTTTCTTT.

The chain carries TRBV7-8 and TRBJ2-7; the D gene is possibly TRBD1 (6 bases). CDR3 length equals 14 residues. Germline V gene data show CDR1 as SGHVS and CDR2 as FQNEAQ. V lost 5 bases and J 2 bases, leaving 13 bases between the germline ends. The CDR3 bases are TGTGCCAGCAGCGCCGACAGGCCGACCTACGAGCAGTACTTC. It is translated as CASSADRPTYEQYF.

A few counts support this clone. The V gene is TRBV28, the J gene TRBJ2-7; D perhaps matches TRBD1 (6 bases). CDR1 is MDHEN and CDR2 is SYDVKM in the germline V gene. CDR3 length equals 15 residues. With 4 bases removed from V and 3 bases from J, the gap between germline ends came to 16 bases. The CDR3 region has the DNA TGTGCCAGCAGTTCCAATACGGGACAACTCTACGAGCAGTACTTC. As protein: CASSSNTGQLYEQYF.

V gene TRBV5-1 combines with J gene TRBJ1-1, with 9 bases lining up with TRBD1. This CDR3 contains 16 residues. CDR1 is SGHRS, CDR2 YFSETQ, per germline. V lost 0 bases, J lost 3 bases, and 6 bases stayed unmatched. CDR3 sequence (DNA): TGCGCCAGCAGCTTGGCCCGGGACAGGGTCGACACTGAAGCTTTCTTT. Protein: CASSLARDRVDTEAFF. Using reference TRBV5-1 and TRBJ1-1 for the parts outside the CDR3, the full variable domain is KAGVTQTPRYLIKTRGQQVTLSCSPISGHRSVSWYQQTPGQGLQFLFEYFSETQRNKGNFPGRFSGRQFSNSRSEMNVSTLELGDSALYLCASSLARDRVDTEAFFGQGTRLTVV.